Listed below are T cell receptor beta chains from one sample, sequenced in a study of T-cell memory formation after mild COVID-19. TCRdb passed the 5' RACE reads through MiXCR, listing each CDR3 protein once. The data hold 470,000 or so distinct CDR3 sequences, with 15% to 20% observed a single time. The sample comprised PBMCs or a T cell subset sorted from them (not recorded which). The receptors derive from an adult woman who had mild COVID-19 (a few samples of this study predate the infection). Cell type and time point are not known. CDR3s include the opening cysteine and the closing phenylalanine or tryptophan. Fields, in order: clone size, D gene, J gene, V gene, CDR3 DNA, CDR3 protein. D genes are given only for firm matches. Only some rows state a clone size, as once, few, many or a class for expanded clones.

NA TRBD2 TRBJ2-5 TRBV4-2 TGTGCCAGCAGCCAGTTACCTAGCGGGGGGGCGGAGGAGACCCAGTACTTC CASSQLPSGGAEETQYF
few TRBD1 TRBJ2-7 TRBV5-1 TGCGCCAGCAGCTACGGGACAGGCTACGAGCAGTACTTC CASSYGTGYEQYF
few NA TRBJ2-7 TRBV10-3 TGTGCCATCAGTGACGACCTAGCCACCCCACCTATCGAGCAGTACTTC CAISDDLATPPIEQYF
NA NA TRBJ2-5 TRBV7-8 TGTGCCAGCAGCTTAACAAGTCGGGGGACTCCACAAGAGACCCAGTACTTC CASSLTSRGTPQETQYF
NA NA TRBJ2-1 TRBV5-1 TGCGCCAGCAGCTTTCAAGGGACCCCGGACAATGAGCAGTTCTTC CASSFQGTPDNEQFF
NA TRBD1 TRBJ1-1 TRBV5-1 TGCGCCAGCAGCTTGGAGGGGGCCACCACTGAAGCTTTCTTT CASSLEGATTEAFF
NA TRBD2 TRBJ2-1 TRBV24-1 TGTGCCACCGAAGTAGCGGGAGTACAGGAGCAGTTCTTC CATEVAGVQEQFF
NA TRBD2 TRBJ2-1 TRBV12-3/TRBV12-4 TGTGCCAGCAGTTTAGGACTAGCAAGCAATGAGCAGTTCTTC CASSLGLASNEQFF
NA NA TRBJ2-7 TRBV30 TGTGCCTGTACCGCCTTATCCTACGAGCAGTACTTC CACTALSYEQYF
NA NA TRBJ1-2 TRBV12-3/TRBV12-4 TGTGCCAGCAGTCGGACACTTCCTGGGCATGGCTACACCTTC CASSRTLPGHGYTF
NA NA TRBJ2-2 TRBV6-5 TGTGCCAGCAGTTACTCGAGCCCCAACAGGGCCGGGGAGCTGTTTTTT CASSYSSPNRAGELFF
NA TRBD2 TRBJ2-7 TRBV11-2 TGTGCCAGCAGCTCGTCAGCGGGACTCACCAGTTCCTTC CASSSSAGLTSSF
NA NA TRBJ1-6 TRBV20-1 TGCAGTGCTAGAGTAGGGCATCCTGATTCACCCCTCCACTTT CSARVGHPDSPLHF
NA NA TRBJ1-2 TRBV20-1 TGCAGTGCTGGGGGGACATATGGCTACACCTTC CSAGGTYGYTF
few NA TRBJ2-7 TRBV7-9 TGTGCCAGCAGCTTAGCGTCAGAGGAGCAGTACTTC CASSLASEEQYF
many NA TRBJ1-2 TRBV6-2/TRBV6-3 TGTGCCAGCAGTTGGACAGACAACTATGGCTACACCTTC CASSWTDNYGYTF
few NA TRBJ2-5 TRBV20-1 TGCAGTGCAAGGATTAGAGAGACCCAGTACTTC CSARIRETQYF
many NA TRBJ1-5 TRBV20-1 TGCAGTGCTAGAGAGGGCAACCAAGGCAATCAGCCCCAGCATTTT CSAREGNQGNQPQHF
NA NA TRBJ2-7 TRBV9 TGTGCCAGCAGCGCCGGGACGCTAACCTACGAGCAGTACTTC CASSAGTLTYEQYF
few TRBD2 TRBJ2-4 TRBV28 TGTGCCAGCAGTCCCCTAGCGGGAGTTGCCAAAAACATTCAGTACTTC CASSPLAGVAKNIQYF
few NA TRBJ2-7 TRBV7-6 TGTGCCAGCAGCTGGCCCCGTTTACAGGGAACCTACGAGCAGTACTTC CASSWPRLQGTYEQYF
NA TRBD1 TRBJ1-6 TRBV20-1 TGCAGTGCTAGAGGACAGGGAGCAAATAATTCACCCCTCCACTTT CSARGQGANNSPLHF
few NA TRBJ2-3 TRBV7-3 TGTGCCAGCAGCGATCCGGAATCCCTCCGGCAACACGCTCGAGATACGCAGTATTTT CASSDPESLRQHARDTQYF
few NA TRBJ2-2 TRBV9 TGTGCCAGCAGCGTAGCGCCGATCGCCGGGGAGCTGTTTTTT CASSVAPIAGELFF
NA NA TRBJ2-2 TRBV7-2 TGTGCCAGCAGCTCGATTAGCCTTACCGGGGAGCTGTTTTTT CASSSISLTGELFF
few TRBD1 TRBJ1-5 TRBV4-2 TGTGCCAGCAGCCAACCGGGACAGATGTATAGCAATCAGCCCCAGCATTTT CASSQPGQMYSNQPQHF
few NA TRBJ1-5 TRBV16 TGTGCCAGCAGCCACGGACACGGCAATCAGCCCCAGCATTTT CASSHGHGNQPQHF
NA NA TRBJ2-1 TRBV20-1 TGCAGTGCGCAACTAGTCCATGAGCAGTTCTTC CSAQLVHEQFF
NA TRBD1 TRBJ2-3 TRBV20-1 TGCAGTGCTGTCCGGGACAGGGGGTTTACAGATACGCAGTATTTT CSAVRDRGFTDTQYF
NA TRBD2 TRBJ2-1 TRBV24-1 TGTGCCACCAGTGATTTGCGCGGGAGGGCGGATGAGCAGTTCTTC CATSDLRGRADEQFF
NA NA TRBJ1-4 TRBV5-1 TGCGCCAGCAGCTTAAGGAGCACAACTAATGAAAAACTGTTTTTT CASSLRSTTNEKLFF
NA NA TRBJ1-5 TRBV30 TGTGCCTGGAGCACCGGGACATCCAATCAGCCCCAGCATTTT CAWSTGTSNQPQHF
NA TRBD2 TRBJ2-1 TRBV27 TGTGCCAGCAGTTATAGCGGGATAGAGTACAATGAGCAGTTCTTC CASSYSGIEYNEQFF
many TRBD2 TRBJ2-2 TRBV5-6 TGTGCCAGCAGCGTGATCGCGGGGGGGCCTGGCGGGGAGCTGTTTTTT CASSVIAGGPGGELFF
few NA TRBJ1-3 TRBV2 TGTGCCAGCAGGAAATTCTCTGGAAACACCATATATTTT CASRKFSGNTIYF
NA NA TRBJ2-7 TRBV6-2/TRBV6-3 TGTGCCAGCAGTTACCTGGACGAGCAGTACTTC CASSYLDEQYF
NA NA TRBJ2-5 TRBV7-3 TGTGCCAGCAGCCTCTCCCGCTCGGAGACCCAGTACTTC CASSLSRSETQYF
few NA TRBJ1-5 TRBV7-2 TGTGCCAGCAGCTTGACCAAACTCAATCAGCCCCAGCATTTT CASSLTKLNQPQHF
few NA TRBJ2-3 TRBV20-1 TGCAGTGCCGCCATTTTAGGGTCATATAAAGCAGATACGCAGTATTTT CSAAILGSYKADTQYF
NA TRBD1 TRBJ1-6 TRBV27 TGTGCCAGCAGTCGGCAGGGGGCGGGTAATTCACCCCTCCACTTT CASSRQGAGNSPLHF
NA TRBD2 TRBJ2-1 TRBV3-1 TGTGCCAGCAGCCAGAGACTAGCTACCTACAATGAGCAGTTCTTC CASSQRLATYNEQFF
few TRBD1 TRBJ2-3 TRBV12-3/TRBV12-4 TGTGCCAGCAGTTTAGCGCAGGGGGTCACAGATACGCAGTATTTT CASSLAQGVTDTQYF
NA NA TRBJ2-7 TRBV5-5 TGTGCCAGCACGGACAGTTCCTACGAGCAGTACTTC CASTDSSYEQYF
few NA TRBJ1-5 TRBV2 TGTGCCAGCAGTGAAGCGCGAGGGGGGTTCAATCAGCCCCAGCATTTT CASSEARGGFNQPQHF
NA NA TRBJ2-5 TRBV12-3/TRBV12-4 TGTGCCAGCAGGCCAGGGACCACATCTATGGAGACCCAGTACTTC CASRPGTTSMETQYF
NA TRBD1 TRBJ2-5 TRBV11-3 TGTGCCAGCAGCTGGAACAGGGGTGAAGAGACCCAGTACTTC CASSWNRGEETQYF
NA NA TRBJ2-5 TRBV15 TGTGCCACCAGCAGAGATACCGAGACCCAGTACTTC CATSRDTETQYF
NA NA TRBJ1-4 TRBV28 TGTGCCAGCAGTTCATTTCCAACTAATGAAAAACTGTTTTTT CASSSFPTNEKLFF